Listed below are T cell receptor beta chains from one sample, sequenced in a study of CD8 T cells in ankylosing spondylitis. TCRdb passed the 5' RACE reads through MiXCR, listing each CDR3 protein once. The sample consists of 150,000 to 200,000 distinct CDR3 sequences, 11% of them appearing once. Sequencing was performed on blood, either unsorted or a sorted T cell fraction (not recorded which). Receptors were obtained from a male donor with ankylosing spondylitis or in good health (not recorded which). Each CDR3 is given with its conserved first and last residue. A D gene is named only where the DNA matches it firmly. Some rows have no size entry. The others give once, few or many, or a class for an expanded clone.

TGTGCCAGCAGCCAAGGACAGGATAATTCACCCCTCCACTTT | CASSQGQDNSPLHF | many | TRBV3-1 | NA | TRBJ1-6
TGTGCCAGTACGGCAGATTACAATGAGCAGTTCTTC | CASTADYNEQFF | many | TRBV19 | NA | TRBJ2-1
TGTGCCAGCAGTTACCTTAGCGGGAGGGGCGACGAGCAGTACTTC | CASSYLSGRGDEQYF | NA | TRBV6-5 | TRBD2 | TRBJ2-7
TGTGCCAGCAGTGACCAAAAAGGGAACACTGAAGCTTTCTTT | CASSDQKGNTEAFF | few | TRBV2 | NA | TRBJ1-1
TGCAGTGCCAGCGGCCCCGGGGAGCTGTTTTTT | CSASGPGELFF | many | TRBV20-1 | NA | TRBJ2-2
TGTGCCAGCAGCTTAGCTGTGGGGACAGGGTATTCACCCCTCCACTTT | CASSLAVGTGYSPLHF | few | TRBV7-2 | TRBD1 | TRBJ1-6
TGCAGTGCGCCCCGGCCAGCTCGGGACAATGAGCAGTTCTTC | CSAPRPARDNEQFF | many | TRBV20-1 | NA | TRBJ2-1
TGTGCCAGCAGCCAGGGGTGGACAGGGCCCGATAGCAATCAGCCCCAGCATTTT | CASSQGWTGPDSNQPQHF | few | TRBV4-2 | TRBD1 | TRBJ1-5
TGCAGCGTTCAACGAGCGGGAACAGATACGCAGTATTTT | CSVQRAGTDTQYF | many | TRBV29-1 | TRBD2 | TRBJ2-3
TGTGCCAGCAGCGCAGGGGAGCCACGGAGGGAGCAGTACTTC | CASSAGEPRREQYF | few | TRBV11-2 | NA | TRBJ2-7
TGCGCCAGCAGCTTGGGTGGAGGGAAGCCGAACACTGAAGCTTTCTTT | CASSLGGGKPNTEAFF | many | TRBV5-1 | NA | TRBJ1-1
TGTGCCAGCAGCAGGTGGGGGCCGAACACCGGGGAGCTGTTTTTT | CASSRWGPNTGELFF | few | TRBV12-3/TRBV12-4 | NA | TRBJ2-2
TGTGCCAGCAGCTTAGACGGACAGCCCACTGAAGCTTTCTTT | CASSLDGQPTEAFF | NA | TRBV11-2 | NA | TRBJ1-1
TGTGCCAGCAGCGCCCGGGTGGCGAACACTGAAGCTTTCTTT | CASSARVANTEAFF | NA | TRBV7-9 | NA | TRBJ1-1
TGCAGTGCTAGAGCGGACAGGGCCGATATAAGCAATCAGCCCCAGCATTTT | CSARADRADISNQPQHF | NA | TRBV20-1 | TRBD1 | TRBJ1-5
TGCAGCCACCCTGGTCCCGGGGAGCAGTTCTTC | CSHPGPGEQFF | many | TRBV29-1 | NA | TRBJ2-1
TGCGCCAGCAGCTTGGTTAGCAGACGGTATGACTACACCTTC | CASSLVSRRYDYTF | NA | TRBV5-1 | NA | TRBJ1-2
TGTGCCAGCAGCCAACTAGAGAGCACAGATACGCAGTATTTT | CASSQLESTDTQYF | few | TRBV6-1 | NA | TRBJ2-3
TGTGCCAGCAGTTTCCTCGTCAGGGAAAAACTGTTTTTT | CASSFLVREKLFF | many | TRBV27 | NA | TRBJ1-4
TGCGCCAGCAGCTCCCGACTCGCGGGGTTCGTACGCACAGATACGCAGTATTTT | CASSSRLAGFVRTDTQYF | many | TRBV5-1 | NA | TRBJ2-3
TGCAGTGCTAGAGATACCAGAGCAACTAATGAAAAACTGTTTTTT | CSARDTRATNEKLFF | many | TRBV20-1 | NA | TRBJ1-4
TGTGCCAGCAGCTTGGAAAGGTCGCGGGGCTACACCTTC | CASSLERSRGYTF | many | TRBV5-6 | NA | TRBJ1-2
TGTGCCAGCACCTCGCAATCTAGCGGGAGATCAAATGAGCAGTTCTTC | CASTSQSSGRSNEQFF | many | TRBV12-3/TRBV12-4 | TRBD2 | TRBJ2-1
TGTGCCAGCTCCCAGGGGGGGCTCGATGAGCAGTTCTTC | CASSQGGLDEQFF | many | TRBV12-3/TRBV12-4 | NA | TRBJ2-1
TGTGCCAGCAGCTTAGCGGGGTCAATCCACGAGCAGTTCTTC | CASSLAGSIHEQFF | NA | TRBV7-8 | NA | TRBJ2-1
TGTGCCAGCAGCTTAGCGGACAATCCCAATCAGCCCCAGCATTTT | CASSLADNPNQPQHF | NA | TRBV7-2 | NA | TRBJ1-5
TGTGCCAGCAGCTTAACGGTGTATGGGGATCAGCCCCAGCATTTT | CASSLTVYGDQPQHF | many | TRBV5-5 | NA | TRBJ1-5
TGTGCCAGCAGCTTCACAGGGGTTAATCAGCCCCAGCATTTT | CASSFTGVNQPQHF | many | TRBV7-8 | TRBD1 | TRBJ1-5
TGCAGTGCTAGAGATCCTACAGATACGCAGTATTTT | CSARDPTDTQYF | many | TRBV20-1 | NA | TRBJ2-3
TGTGCCAGCAGTGATACGGGATCTTCCTACAATGAGCAGTTCTTC | CASSDTGSSYNEQFF | many | TRBV2 | NA | TRBJ2-1
TGTGCCAGCAGTGAATCGGCGTTCACCGGGGAGCTGTTTTTT | CASSESAFTGELFF | NA | TRBV25-1 | NA | TRBJ2-2
TGTGCCAGCAGCCCTGACCTGGATGGCTACACCTTC | CASSPDLDGYTF | many | TRBV6-5 | NA | TRBJ1-2
TGTGCCAGTAGTACCCAGACAGGGGACGACGAGCAGTACTTC | CASSTQTGDDEQYF | few | TRBV19 | TRBD1 | TRBJ2-7
TGCAGTGCTAGAGATCCCTTTAACGAGGAGCTGTTTTTT | CSARDPFNEELFF | few | TRBV20-1 | NA | TRBJ2-2
TGCAGTGCCGTAGCGGGAGTGAACGAGCAGTACTTC | CSAVAGVNEQYF | many | TRBV20-1 | TRBD2 | TRBJ2-7
TGTGCCAGCAGCTCCGGGACAGGGGAACTTTACGAGCAGTACTTC | CASSSGTGELYEQYF | many | TRBV7-8 | TRBD1 | TRBJ2-7
TGTGCCAGCAGTTACGAGGGTGTTTTGGGAGCTTTCTTT | CASSYEGVLGAFF | NA | TRBV6-2/TRBV6-3 | NA | TRBJ1-1